The entry below gives a single TCR beta chain sequence along with its context. From germline, CDR1 is MNHEY and CDR2 SVGAGI. The V end was cut by 0 bases, the J end by 8 bases, with 7 bases between. The CDR3 is 13 residues long. This table comes from immunoSEQ multiplex PCR, and its TCRdb copy is limited to in-frame clones, with some not included. The table shows about 83,000 clones, with 90% to 95% occurring only once. The data originate from a study of control samples from healthy donors and cancer patients. The sample consisted of blood. The sequence came from a middle-aged man in good health. The chain couples TRBV6-5 to TRBJ1-4; no firm D call. CDR3 sequence reads: CASSYSALEKLFF. DNA of the CDR3: TGTGCCAGCAGTTACTCGGCCCTGGAAAAACTGTTTTTT.